Included here is one T cell receptor (beta chain) sequence, with context. The antigen remains undetermined. As every portion of the isolated RNA was reverse transcribed, the sequencing read expressed TCRB transcripts. Using immunoSEQ multiplex PCR, the repertoire was profiled, and TCRdb retains in-frame clones only, with some absent. The repertoire holds about 740,000 clones, under 15% seen once, with around 0.022% in the top ten. This sample stems from a study of beta chain features in type 1 diabetes. Study-wide results and limits: Type 1 diabetes patients had VDJ junctions that carried fewer insertions and more deletions. Significant though moderate, a shortening of TCRB CDR3s appeared in all four CD4+ subsets of Type 1 diabetes patients.

Deletions cut 3 bases from V and 1 base from J, with 4 bases between. CDR3 length: 12 residues. Per germline, CDR1 SGDLS and CDR2 YYNGEE. The authors sorted CD4+ naive, central memory, regulatory and stem cell-like memory cells via CD45RO/CCR7/CD25/CD127/CD95/CD27. All of the sorted populations showed purity greater than 95%. The sequence came from a man aged 18 to 30 with type 1 diabetes. This sequence joins TRBV9 and TRBJ2-5; D is ambiguous. Sequencing used naive CD4+ T cells from blood. CDR3 bases: TGTGCCAGCAGCGGGGTCCAAGAGACCCAGTACTTC. It codes for CASSGVQETQYF.